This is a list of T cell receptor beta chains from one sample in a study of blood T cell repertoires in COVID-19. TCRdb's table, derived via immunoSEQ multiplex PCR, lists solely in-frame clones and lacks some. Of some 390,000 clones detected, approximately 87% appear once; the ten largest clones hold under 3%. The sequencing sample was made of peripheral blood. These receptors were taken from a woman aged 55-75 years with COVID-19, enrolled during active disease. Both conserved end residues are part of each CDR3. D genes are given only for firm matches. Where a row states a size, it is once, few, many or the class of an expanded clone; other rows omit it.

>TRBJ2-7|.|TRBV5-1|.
TGCGCCAGCAGCTCCATGACAGCTTACGAGCAGTACTTC
CASSSMTAYEQYF
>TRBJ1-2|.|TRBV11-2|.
TGTGCCAGCAGCTTAAATATCGGACAGAACTATGGCTACACCTTC
CASSLNIGQNYGYTF
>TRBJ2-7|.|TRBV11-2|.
TGTGCCAGCAGCTTAGGCGAGGGGACATACGCGAGCTACGAGCAGTACTTC
CASSLGEGTYASYEQYF
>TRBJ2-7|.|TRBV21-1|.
TGTGCCAGCAGCCTAAAAGAGGCGCGGGTCTACGAGCAGTACTTC
CASSLKEARVYEQYF
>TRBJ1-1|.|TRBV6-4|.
TGTGCCAGCAGTGAGAGTGGTTACACTGAAGCTTTCTTT
CASSESGYTEAFF
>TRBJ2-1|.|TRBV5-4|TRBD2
TGTGCCAGCAGCTTGGGACTAGCGGGGGGGCTCGATGAGCAGTTCTTC
CASSLGLAGGLDEQFF
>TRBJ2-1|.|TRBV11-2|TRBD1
TGTGCCAGCAGCTTACGGACAGGGGAGCAGTTCTTC
CASSLRTGEQFF
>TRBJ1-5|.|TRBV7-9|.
TGTGCCAGCAGCACAGGAGAGATATATAGCAATCAGCCCCAGCATTTT
CASSTGEIYSNQPQHF
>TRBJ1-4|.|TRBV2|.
TGTGCCAGCAGGACCAACCGGGACATAGATGAAAAACTGTTTTTT
CASRTNRDIDEKLFF
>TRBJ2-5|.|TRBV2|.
TGTGCCAGCACCATGAGGTATGGAGAGACCCAGTACTTC
CASTMRYGETQYF
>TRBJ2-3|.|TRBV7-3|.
TGTGCCAGCAGCTTAATGGGCGGGCCCGCCGCAAATACGCAGTATTTT
CASSLMGGPAANTQYF
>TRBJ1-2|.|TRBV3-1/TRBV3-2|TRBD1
TGTGCCAGCAGCCCAAGGACAGGGTGGGGCTACACCTTC
CASSPRTGWGYTF
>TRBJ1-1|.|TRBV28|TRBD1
TGTGCCAGTGGGACAGCCTTCCGACCGAACACTGAAGCTTTCTTT
CASGTAFRPNTEAFF
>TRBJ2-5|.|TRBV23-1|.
TGCGCCAGCAGTCAACTTGCTCGGACTGTTCAAGAGACCCAGTACTTC
CASSQLARTVQETQYF
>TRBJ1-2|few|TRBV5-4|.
TGTGCCAGCAGCTTGGAAACGGACAGAAGCTACACCTTC
CASSLETDRSYTF
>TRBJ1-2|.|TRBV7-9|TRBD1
TGTGCCAGCAGCTTAGTCAGGGGGCGACAGGACTATGGCTACACCTTC
CASSLVRGRQDYGYTF
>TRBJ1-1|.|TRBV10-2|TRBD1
TGCGCCAGCAGAAGGACAGGGTCGAATGGTGAAGCTTTCTTT
CASRRTGSNGEAFF
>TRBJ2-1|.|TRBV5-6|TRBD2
TGTGCCAGCAGCTTCTATCTAGCGGGGGGTCACAATGAGCAGTTCTTC
CASSFYLAGGHNEQFF
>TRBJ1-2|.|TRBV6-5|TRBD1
TGTGCCAGCAGCCTAACAACAGGGGGTCCGTATGGCTACACCTTC
CASSLTTGGPYGYTF
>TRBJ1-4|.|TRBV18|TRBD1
TGTGCCAGCTCAGAGGACAGGGCCGTAGGCGAAAAACTGTTTTTT
CASSEDRAVGEKLFF
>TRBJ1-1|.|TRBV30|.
TGTGCCTGGACAGGGGATGCTGAAGCTTTCTTT
CAWTGDAEAFF
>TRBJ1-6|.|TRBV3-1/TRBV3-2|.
TGTGCCAGCAGCCAAGGCGCCAGGGTTGATAATTCACCCCTCCACTTT
CASSQGARVDNSPLHF
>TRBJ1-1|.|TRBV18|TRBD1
TGTGCCAGCTCACCGACAGGGGGGTTAACTGAAGCTTTCTTT
CASSPTGGLTEAFF
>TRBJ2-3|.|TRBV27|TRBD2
TGTGCCAGCAGCATAGGACTAGCGGGGCGCGGAGGTACAGATACGCAGTATTTT
CASSIGLAGRGGTDTQYF
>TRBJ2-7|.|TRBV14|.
TGTGCCAGCAGCCAAGAGGAAGCGGGCCCTGGGAAGCAGTACTTC
CASSQEEAGPGKQYF
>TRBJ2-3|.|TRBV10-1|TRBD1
TGCGCCAGCGCTAGACAGGGCGCAGATACGCAGTATTTT
CASARQGADTQYF
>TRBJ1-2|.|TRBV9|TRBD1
TGTGCCAGCAGCAAATCCAGGGGGACCCAGGACTATGGCTACACCTTC
CASSKSRGTQDYGYTF
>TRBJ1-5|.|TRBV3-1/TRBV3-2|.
TGTGCCAGCAGCCAAGGCGGCGTTCAGCCCCAGCATTTT
CASSQGGVQPQHF
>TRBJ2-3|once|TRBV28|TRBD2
TGTGCCAGCAGTTTAGGCCTAGCGGGGGCCCGGGGGACGCAGTATTTT
CASSLGLAGARGTQYF
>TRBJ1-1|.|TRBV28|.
TGTGCCAGCAGTTTCGAAGGGAGGTGGCGAGCTTTCTTT
CASSFEGRWRAFF
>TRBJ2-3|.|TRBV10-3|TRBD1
TGTGCCATCATGCAGGGGGTTGCAGATACGCAGTATTTT
CAIMQGVADTQYF
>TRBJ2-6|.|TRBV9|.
TGTGCCAGCAGCCCCTCGAGGGCTTCTGGGGCCAACGTCCTGACTTTC
CASSPSRASGANVLTF
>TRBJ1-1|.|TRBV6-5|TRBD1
TGTGCCAGCAGGAGAGGGGGCTTGAACACTGAAGCTTTCTTT
CASRRGGLNTEAFF
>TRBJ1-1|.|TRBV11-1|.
TGTGCCAGCAGCGCCGGGATCTGGTTTGAAGCTTTCTTT
CASSAGIWFEAFF
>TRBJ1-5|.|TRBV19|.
TGTGCCAGTAGTTTTGCGGACAGAAGCAATCAGCCCCAGCATTTT
CASSFADRSNQPQHF